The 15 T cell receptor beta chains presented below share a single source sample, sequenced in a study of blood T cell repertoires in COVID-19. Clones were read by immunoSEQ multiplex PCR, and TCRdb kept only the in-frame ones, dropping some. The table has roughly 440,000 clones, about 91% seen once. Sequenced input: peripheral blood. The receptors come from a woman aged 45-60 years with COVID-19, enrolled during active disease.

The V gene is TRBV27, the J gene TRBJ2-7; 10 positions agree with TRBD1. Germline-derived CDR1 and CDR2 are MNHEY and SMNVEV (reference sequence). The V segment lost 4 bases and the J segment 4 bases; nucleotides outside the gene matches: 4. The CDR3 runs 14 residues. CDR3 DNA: TGTGCCAGCAGTTGGGGGACAGGGGCTTACGAGCAGTACTTC. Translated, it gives CASSWGTGAYEQYF.

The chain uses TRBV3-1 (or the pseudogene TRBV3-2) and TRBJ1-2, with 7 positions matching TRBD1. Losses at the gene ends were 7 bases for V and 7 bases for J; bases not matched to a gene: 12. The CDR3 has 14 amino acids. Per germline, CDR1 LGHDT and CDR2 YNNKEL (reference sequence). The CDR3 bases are TGTGCCAGCACCACGGACAGGACGGGGTTTGGCTACACCTTC. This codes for CASTTDRTGFGYTF.

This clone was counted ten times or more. The DNA of the CDR3 is TGTGCCAGCAGTTTGTTACGCCCCCGGTTCCCTAACACCGGGGAGCTGTTTTTT. The encoded protein is CASSLLRPRFPNTGELFF. The chain combines TRBV27 with TRBJ2-2, with no clear D. The CDR3 runs to 18 residues. Germline V lookup: CDR1 MNHEY, CDR2 SMNVEV (reference sequence). Trimming cost V 3 bases and J 2 bases, with 19 bases left between them.

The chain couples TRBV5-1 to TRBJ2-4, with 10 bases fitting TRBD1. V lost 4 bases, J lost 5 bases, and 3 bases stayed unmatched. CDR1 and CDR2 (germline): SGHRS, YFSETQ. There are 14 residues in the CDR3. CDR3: CASSGTGVENIQYF. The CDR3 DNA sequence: TGCGCCAGCAGCGGGACAGGGGTGGAAAACATTCAGTACTTC. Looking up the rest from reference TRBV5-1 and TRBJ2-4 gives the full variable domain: KAGVTQTPRYLIKTRGQQVTLSCSPISGHRSVSWYQQTPGQGLQFLFEYFSETQRNKGNFPGRFSGRQFSNSRSEMNVSTLELGDSALYLCASSGTGVENIQYFGAGTRLSVL.

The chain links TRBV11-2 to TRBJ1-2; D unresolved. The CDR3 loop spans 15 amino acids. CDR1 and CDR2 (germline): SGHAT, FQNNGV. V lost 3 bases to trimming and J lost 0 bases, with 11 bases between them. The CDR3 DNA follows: TGTGCCAGCAGCTTGGGCCCCGGCTCTAACTATGGCTACACCTTC. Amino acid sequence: CASSLGPGSNYGYTF.

This CDR3 is CASSSLSRRSNYGYTF. The CDR3 DNA sequence: TGTGCCAGCAGTTCCCTTTCACGGAGATCTAACTATGGCTACACCTTC. This rearrangement joins TRBV6-5 to TRBJ1-2; D remains unclear. The germline V gene has CDR1 MNHEY and CDR2 SVGAGI. Trimming removed 4 bases from V and 0 bases from J, with 15 bases in between. This CDR3 spans 16 amino acids.

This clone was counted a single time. CDR3 bases: TGTGCCAGCAGCAACACACCCTATGGCTACACCTTC. Translating gives CASSNTPYGYTF. The chain is built from TRBV6-5 and TRBJ1-2; D gene unclear. Per the germline V gene, CDR1 is MNHEY and CDR2 is SVGAGI. Trimming shortened V by 6 bases and J by 4 bases, and 9 bases separated the two germline ends. This CDR3 is 12 amino acids long.

This CDR3 is CASSLGQNTGELFF. The CDR3 nucleotides are TGTGCCAGCAGCTTAGGACAGAACACCGGGGAGCTGTTTTTT. The chain recombines TRBV11-3 with TRBJ2-2; D gene unclear. The V end was cut by 1 base, the J end by 1 base, with 4 bases between. The CDR3 covers 14 residues. Germline-derived CDR1 and CDR2 are SGHNT and YENEEA.

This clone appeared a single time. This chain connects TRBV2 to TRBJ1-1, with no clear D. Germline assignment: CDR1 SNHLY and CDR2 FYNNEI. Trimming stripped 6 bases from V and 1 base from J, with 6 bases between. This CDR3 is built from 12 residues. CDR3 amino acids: CASRLGNTEAFF. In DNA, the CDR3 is TGTGCCAGCAGACTCGGGAACACTGAAGCTTTCTTT.

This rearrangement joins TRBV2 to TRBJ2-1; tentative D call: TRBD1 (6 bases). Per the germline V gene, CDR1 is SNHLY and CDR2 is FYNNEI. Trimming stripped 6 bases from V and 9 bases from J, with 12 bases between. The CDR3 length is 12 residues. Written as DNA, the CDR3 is TGTGCCAGCAGCTACAGGGCAATTGAGCAGTTCTTC. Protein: CASSYRAIEQFF.

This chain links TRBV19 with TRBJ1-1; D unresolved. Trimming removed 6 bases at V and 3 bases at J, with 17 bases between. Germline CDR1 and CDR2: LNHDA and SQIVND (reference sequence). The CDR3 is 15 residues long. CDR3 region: CASRYSRGRDTEAFF. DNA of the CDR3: TGTGCCAGTAGGTATTCACGGGGTCGGGACACTGAAGCTTTCTTT.

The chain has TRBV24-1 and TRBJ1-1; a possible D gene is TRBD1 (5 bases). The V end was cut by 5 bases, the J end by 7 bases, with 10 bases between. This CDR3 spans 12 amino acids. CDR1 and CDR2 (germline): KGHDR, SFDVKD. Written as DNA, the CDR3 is TGTGCCACCAGTGTAACAGGCCGTGAAGCTTTCTTT. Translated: CATSVTGREAFF.

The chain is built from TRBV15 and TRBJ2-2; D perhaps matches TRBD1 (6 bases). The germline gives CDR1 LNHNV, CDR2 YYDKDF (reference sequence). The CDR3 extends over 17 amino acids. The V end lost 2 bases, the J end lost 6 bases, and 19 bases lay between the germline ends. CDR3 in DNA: TGTGCCACCAGCAGATCTCCTCTGACAGGCGTCGCCGGGGAGCTGTTTTTT. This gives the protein CATSRSPLTGVAGELFF.

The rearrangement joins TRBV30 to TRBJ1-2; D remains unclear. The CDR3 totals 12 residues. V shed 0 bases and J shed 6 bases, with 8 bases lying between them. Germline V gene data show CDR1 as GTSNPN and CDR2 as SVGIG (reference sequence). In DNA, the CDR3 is TGTGCCTGGAGTGTAGCCGTGAATGGCTACACCTTC. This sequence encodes CAWSVAVNGYTF.

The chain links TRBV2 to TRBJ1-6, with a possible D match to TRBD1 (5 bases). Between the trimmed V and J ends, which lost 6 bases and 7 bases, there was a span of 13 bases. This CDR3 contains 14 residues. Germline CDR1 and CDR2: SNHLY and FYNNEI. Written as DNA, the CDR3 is TGTGCCAGCAGAGCGGGACTGATCAATTCACCCCTCCACTTT. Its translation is CASRAGLINSPLHF.